The 18 T cell receptor beta chains below were found in one sample sequenced in a study of cytomegalovirus exposure and HLA in healthy donors. The PCR contained 60 Vbeta and 13 Jbeta primers. The table came from immunoSEQ multiplex PCR; TCRdb's copy has only in-frame clones and leaves some out. The sample lists some 200,000 clones, about 59% occurring once. Sequencing input: PBMCs. The receptor source for this set is a man aged 35 to 55 in good health and CMV-seronegative.

CDR3 nucleotide sequence: TGCGCCAGCAGCCTGAGGACCGGGACTAGCGGTAACAATGAGCAGTTCTTC. The encoded protein is CASSLRTGTSGNNEQFF. This chain links TRBV4-3 with TRBJ2-1; the match to TRBD2 covers 11 bases. Looked up from germline, CDR1 is LGHNA and CDR2 is YSLEER. The length of the CDR3 is 17 residues. V was pared by 4 bases and J by 5 bases, with 10 bases of the junction left unmatched.

This clone was detected a few times. The chain joins TRBV7-2 to TRBJ2-5, with D tentatively TRBD1 (6 bases). CDR1 and CDR2 (germline): SGHTA, FQGNSA. CDR3 length: 14 residues. Trimming took 5 bases from V and 2 from J, leaving 12 bases between them. CDR3 coding DNA: TGTGCCAGCAGCCAAGACAGGTTTCAAGAGACCCAGTACTTC. Amino acids: CASSQDRFQETQYF.

The chain is built from TRBV28 and TRBJ2-7, with 7 bases that match TRBD1. V shed 6 bases and J 2 bases; nucleotides not matched to a gene: 7. The CDR3 covers 14 residues. Germline CDR1 is MDHEN and CDR2 is SYDVKM. CDR3 bases: TGTGCCAGCAGAAAGGGGACAGCTCCCTACGAGCAGTACTTC. It is translated as CASRKGTAPYEQYF.

This sequence joins TRBV27 and TRBJ2-1, with D possibly being TRBD1 (5 bases). Germline values: CDR1 MNHEY, CDR2 SMNVEV (reference sequence). Between the trimmed V and J ends, which lost 2 bases and 6 bases, there was a span of 11 bases. This CDR3 region has 14 residues. The CDR3 bases are TGTGCCAGCAGTTTACAGTCCAGGGTCAATGAGCAGTTCTTC. This sequence encodes CASSLQSRVNEQFF.

This chain connects TRBV10-3 to TRBJ2-7; 9 nucleotides agree with TRBD1. The CDR3 loop spans 14 amino acids. The J segment lost 3 bases and the V segment lost 6 bases, leaving 6 bases of the junction unmatched. CDR1 is ENHRY, CDR2 SYGVKD, per germline. The CDR3 protein is CAIRDDRGIYEQYF. CDR3 nucleotide sequence: TGTGCCATCAGGGATGACAGGGGGATCTACGAGCAGTACTTC.

This clone has a handful of counts. The chain recombines TRBV18 with TRBJ2-3; a possible D gene is TRBD2 (5 bases). Germline lookup yields CDR1 KGHSH and CDR2 LQKENI. The V gene lost 3 bases and the J gene lost 1 base, with 20 bases spanning the gap. The CDR3 sequence is 18 residues long. This CDR3 is CASSPTGPRTGGTDTQYF. In nucleotides, the CDR3 is TGTGCCAGCTCACCGACCGGGCCGCGAACCGGGGGCACAGATACGCAGTATTTT.

The sample holds a few counts of this clone. A read error may account for a junction end that differs from germline. This rearrangement joins TRBV7-8 to TRBJ2-3; D unclear. CDR1 is SGHVS and CDR2 is FQNEAQ in the germline V gene. The CDR3 runs 13 residues. This chain's CDR3 is CASSSYLIDAQYF. The CDR3 DNA is TGTGCCAGCAGCAGCTACTTGATAGATGCGCAGTATTTT.

The rearrangement uses TRBV5-1 and TRBJ2-2, with 7 positions matching TRBD2. The ends lost 0 bases at V and 3 bases at J; junction bases unmatched: 5. The germline CDR1 and CDR2 sequences are SGHRS and YFSETQ. CDR3 length equals 16 residues. This CDR3 is CASSLAGSGHTGELFF. The DNA of the CDR3 is TGCGCCAGCAGCTTGGCCGGTAGCGGGCACACCGGGGAGCTGTTTTTT.

The rearrangement joins TRBV7-8 to TRBJ1-2; D is uncertain. Trimming cost V 3 bases and J 1 base, with 6 bases left between them. Germline CDR1 and CDR2: SGHVS and FQNEAQ. The CDR3 has 13 amino acids. The CDR3 nucleotides are TGTGCCAGCAGCTTGGGCAATAACTATGGCTACACCTTC. Translated: CASSLGNNYGYTF.

V gene TRBV28 combines with J gene TRBJ2-1, with 8 bases aligning to TRBD2. The junction had 7 bases not matched to a gene; V was cut back by 4 bases and J by 5 bases. This CDR3 is 15 amino acids long. Germline CDR1 and CDR2: MDHEN and SYDVKM. CDR3 residues: CASSSPGGGNNEQFF. CDR3 nucleotides: TGTGCCAGCAGTTCCCCCGGCGGGGGGAACAATGAGCAGTTCTTC.

The chain is built from TRBV19 and TRBJ1-2; 7 nucleotides line up with TRBD1. Germline V CDR1 and CDR2: LNHDA, SQIVND (reference sequence). The CDR3 sequence is 15 residues long. V gave up 6 bases and J gave up 4 bases; unmatched junction bases: 11. The CDR3 loop reads CASRSEGAIGYGYTF. Written as DNA, the CDR3 is TGTGCCAGTAGGTCGGAGGGGGCGATCGGCTATGGCTACACCTTC.

This clone was detected once. The chain recombines TRBV27 with TRBJ2-1; D might be TRBD2 (6 bases). Deletions cut 5 bases from V and 0 bases from J, with 29 bases between. Germline lookup yields CDR1 MNHEY and CDR2 SMNVEV (reference sequence). This CDR3 has 21 residues. The CDR3 DNA sequence: TGTGCCAGCAGTAGAACCATTTACGGGCCGGGGGTGTCAAGCTCCTACAATGAGCAGTTCTTC. The encoded protein is CASSRTIYGPGVSSSYNEQFF.

This chain joins TRBV5-1 and TRBJ2-3; TRBD1 matches at 7 bases. The CDR3 covers 17 residues. The V segment lost 0 bases and the J segment 1 base; nucleotides outside the gene matches: 8. Germline lookup yields CDR1 SGHRS and CDR2 YFSETQ. The CDR3, as DNA: TGCGCCAGCAGCTTGGCGACGGACAGGTCTGGCACAGATACGCAGTATTTT. This translates into CASSLATDRSGTDTQYF.

V is TRBV2 and J is TRBJ2-7, with D possibly being TRBD1 (8 bases). In germline, CDR1 is SNHLY, CDR2 FYNNEI. The V end lost 6 bases, the J end lost 3 bases, and 15 bases lay between the germline ends. The CDR3 totals 14 residues. The CDR3 protein is CASRGYRGGYEQYF. DNA for the CDR3: TGTGCCAGCAGGGGGTACAGGGGGGGCTACGAGCAGTACTTC.

In this sample, this clone turned up a few times. V gene TRBV6-6 combines with J gene TRBJ2-2; D ambiguous. The CDR3 extends over 15 amino acids. Trimming removed 3 bases at V and 1 base at J, with 9 bases between. Germline CDR1 MNHNY, CDR2 SVGAGI (reference sequence). The CDR3 is CASSYSGQNTGELFF. CDR3 sequence (DNA): TGTGCCAGCAGTTATTCGGGTCAGAACACCGGGGAGCTGTTTTTT.

The chain joins TRBV30 to TRBJ2-5; TRBD2 is a possible D gene (6 bases). Per germline, CDR1 GTSNPN and CDR2 SVGIG (reference sequence). V was pared by 0 bases and J by 5 bases, with 16 bases between. CDR3 size: 15 residues. The CDR3 DNA reads TGTGCCTGGAGTGTAAACGGGAGCCCTTTGGAGACCCAGTACTTC. This gives the protein CAWSVNGSPLETQYF.

V usage is TRBV6-5 and J usage is TRBJ2-3, with 10 bases matching TRBD1. This CDR3 spans 15 amino acids. Germline CDR1 MNHEY, CDR2 SVGAGI. The V gene end was trimmed by 2 bases and the J gene end by 3 bases; junction bases not matched to a gene: 2. As DNA, the CDR3 is TGTGCCAGCAGTTACCGGGACAGGGGAACAGATACGCAGTATTTT. Translated, it gives CASSYRDRGTDTQYF.

This CDR3 reads CASSFGQVNTEAFF. The CDR3 DNA sequence: TGTGCCAGCAGTTTTGGACAGGTGAACACTGAAGCTTTCTTT. The rearrangement joins TRBV27 to TRBJ1-1, with 7 bases lining up with TRBD1. Germline lookup yields CDR1 MNHEY and CDR2 SMNVEV (reference sequence). The CDR3 loop spans 14 amino acids. After removal of 3 bases from V and 0 bases from J, the junction contained 1 base not matched to a gene.